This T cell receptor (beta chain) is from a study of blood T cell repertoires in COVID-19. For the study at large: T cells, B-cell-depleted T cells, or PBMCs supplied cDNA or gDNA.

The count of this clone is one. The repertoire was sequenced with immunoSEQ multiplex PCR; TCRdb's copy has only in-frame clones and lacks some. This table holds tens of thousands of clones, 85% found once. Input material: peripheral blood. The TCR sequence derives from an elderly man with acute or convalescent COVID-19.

The CDR3: CASSETTGRYTEAFF. The CDR3 DNA reads TGTGCCAGCAGTGAAACCACAGGGCGGTACACTGAAGCTTTCTTT. The rearrangement joins TRBV6-1 to TRBJ1-1; maybe TRBD1 (6 bases). The CDR3 consists of 15 residues. Trimming pared 2 bases from V and 3 bases from J, leaving 13 bases between. Looked up from germline, CDR1 is MNHNS and CDR2 is SASEGT.